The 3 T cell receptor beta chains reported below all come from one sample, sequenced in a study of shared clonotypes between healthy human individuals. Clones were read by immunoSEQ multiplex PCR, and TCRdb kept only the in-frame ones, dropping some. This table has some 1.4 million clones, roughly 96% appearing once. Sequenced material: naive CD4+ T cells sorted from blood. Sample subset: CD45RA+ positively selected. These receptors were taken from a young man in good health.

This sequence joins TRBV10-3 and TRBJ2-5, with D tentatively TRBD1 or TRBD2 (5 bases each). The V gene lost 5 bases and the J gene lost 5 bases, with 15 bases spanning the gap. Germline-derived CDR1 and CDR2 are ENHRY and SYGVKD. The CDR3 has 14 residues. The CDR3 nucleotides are TGTGCCATCAGTCCTGTGGGGACGGGGGAGACCCAGTACTTC. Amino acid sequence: CAISPVGTGETQYF.

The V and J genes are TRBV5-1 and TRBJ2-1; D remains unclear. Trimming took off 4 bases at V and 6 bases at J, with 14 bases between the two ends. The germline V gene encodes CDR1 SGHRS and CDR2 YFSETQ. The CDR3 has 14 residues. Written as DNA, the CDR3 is TGCGCCAGCAGCATATACACAAAGTTCAATGAGCAGTTCTTC. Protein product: CASSIYTKFNEQFF.

The CDR3 loop is CASTPFQGETQYF. The CDR3 DNA follows: TGTGCCAGTACCCCGTTTCAAGGGGAGACCCAGTACTTC. The V gene is TRBV19, the J gene TRBJ2-5; unclear D gene. V was clipped by 7 bases and J by 5 bases, with 14 bases between them. The CDR3 contains 13 residues. The germline gives CDR1 LNHDA, CDR2 SQIVND (reference sequence).